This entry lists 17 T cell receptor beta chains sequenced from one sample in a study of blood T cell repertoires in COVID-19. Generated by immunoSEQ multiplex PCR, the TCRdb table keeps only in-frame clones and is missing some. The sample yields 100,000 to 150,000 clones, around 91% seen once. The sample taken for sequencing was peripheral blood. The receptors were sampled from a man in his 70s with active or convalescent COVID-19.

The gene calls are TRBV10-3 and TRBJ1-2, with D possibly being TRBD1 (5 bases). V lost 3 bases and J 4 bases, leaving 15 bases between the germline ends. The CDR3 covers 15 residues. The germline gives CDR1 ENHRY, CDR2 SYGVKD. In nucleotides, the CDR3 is TGTGCCATCAGTGACCCGAAGGAGGGGTCCTATGGCTACACCTTC. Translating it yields CAISDPKEGSYGYTF.

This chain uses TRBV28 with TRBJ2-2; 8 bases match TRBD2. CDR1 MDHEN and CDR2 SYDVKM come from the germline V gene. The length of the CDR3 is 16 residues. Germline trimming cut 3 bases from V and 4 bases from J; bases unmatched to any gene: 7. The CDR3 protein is CASSLGAGAATGELFF. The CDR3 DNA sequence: TGTGCCAGCAGTTTGGGAGCGGGAGCCGCCACCGGGGAGCTGTTTTTT.

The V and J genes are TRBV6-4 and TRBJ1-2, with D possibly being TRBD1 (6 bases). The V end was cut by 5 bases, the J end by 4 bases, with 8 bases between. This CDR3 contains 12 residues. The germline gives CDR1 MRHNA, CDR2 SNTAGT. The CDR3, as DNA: TGTGCCAGCAGTTCAGGGGCCTATGGCTACACCTTC. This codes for CASSSGAYGYTF.

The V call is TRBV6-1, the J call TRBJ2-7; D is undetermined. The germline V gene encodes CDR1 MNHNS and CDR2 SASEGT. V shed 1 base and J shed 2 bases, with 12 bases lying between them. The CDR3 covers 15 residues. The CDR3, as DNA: TGTGCCAGCAGTGAAGGCCCAACAGAAACCTACGAGCAGTACTTC. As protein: CASSEGPTETYEQYF.

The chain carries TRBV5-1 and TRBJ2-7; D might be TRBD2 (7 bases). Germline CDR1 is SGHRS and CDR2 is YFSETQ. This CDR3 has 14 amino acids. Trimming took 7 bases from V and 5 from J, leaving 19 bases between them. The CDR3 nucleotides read TGCGCCAGCGCGCTTGAAGGGGAGGGGGACGAGCAGTACTTC. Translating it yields CASALEGEGDEQYF. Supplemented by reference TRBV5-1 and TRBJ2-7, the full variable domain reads KAGVTQTPRYLIKTRGQQVTLSCSPISGHRSVSWYQQTPGQGLQFLFEYFSETQRNKGNFPGRFSGRQFSNSRSEMNVSTLELGDSALYLCASALEGEGDEQYFGPGTRLTVT.

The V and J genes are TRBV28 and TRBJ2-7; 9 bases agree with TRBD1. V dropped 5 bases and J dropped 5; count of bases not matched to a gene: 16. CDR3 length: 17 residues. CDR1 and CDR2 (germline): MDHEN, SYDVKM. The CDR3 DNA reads TGTGCCAGCAGTAATGGGATAGGAGGACAGGGGCAGAACGAGCAGTACTTC. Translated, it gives CASSNGIGGQGQNEQYF.

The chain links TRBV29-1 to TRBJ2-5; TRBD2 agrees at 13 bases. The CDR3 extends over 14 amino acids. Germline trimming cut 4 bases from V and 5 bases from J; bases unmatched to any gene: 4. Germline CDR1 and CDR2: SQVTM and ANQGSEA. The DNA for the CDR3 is TGCAGCGTTGTAGGACTAGCGGGAGACGAGACCCAGTACTTC. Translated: CSVVGLAGDETQYF.

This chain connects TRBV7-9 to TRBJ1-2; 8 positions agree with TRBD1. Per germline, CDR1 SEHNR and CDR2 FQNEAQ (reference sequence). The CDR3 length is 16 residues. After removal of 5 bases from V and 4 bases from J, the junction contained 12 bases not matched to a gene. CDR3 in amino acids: CASSTRGQGSTYGYTF. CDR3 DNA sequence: TGTGCCAGCAGCACAAGAGGACAGGGTTCCACCTATGGCTACACCTTC.

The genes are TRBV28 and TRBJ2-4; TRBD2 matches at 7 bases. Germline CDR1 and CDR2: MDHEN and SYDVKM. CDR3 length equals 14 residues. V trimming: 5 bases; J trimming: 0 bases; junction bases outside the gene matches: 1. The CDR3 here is CASSGRAAKNIQYF. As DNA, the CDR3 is TGTGCCAGCAGTGGGAGGGCAGCCAAAAACATTCAGTACTTC.

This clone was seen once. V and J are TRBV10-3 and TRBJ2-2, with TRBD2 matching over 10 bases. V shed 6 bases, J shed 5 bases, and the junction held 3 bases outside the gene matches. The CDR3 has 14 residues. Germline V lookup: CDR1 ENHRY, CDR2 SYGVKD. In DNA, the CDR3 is TGTGCCATCAGAGCGACTAGCGGGACCGGGGAGCTGTTTTTT. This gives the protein CAIRATSGTGELFF.

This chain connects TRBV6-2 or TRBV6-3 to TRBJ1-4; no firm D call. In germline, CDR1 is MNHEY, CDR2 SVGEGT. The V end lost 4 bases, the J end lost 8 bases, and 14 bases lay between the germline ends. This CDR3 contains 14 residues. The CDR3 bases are TGTGCCAGCAGTTCCGACCCAGAGGGCGAAAAACTGTTTTTT. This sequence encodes CASSSDPEGEKLFF.

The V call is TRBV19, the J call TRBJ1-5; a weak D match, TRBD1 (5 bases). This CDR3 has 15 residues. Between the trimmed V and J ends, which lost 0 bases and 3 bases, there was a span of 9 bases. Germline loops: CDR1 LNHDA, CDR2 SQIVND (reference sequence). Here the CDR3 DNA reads TGTGCCAGTAGTATAGACCGGGGGTCCAATCAGCCCCAGCATTTT. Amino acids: CASSIDRGSNQPQHF.

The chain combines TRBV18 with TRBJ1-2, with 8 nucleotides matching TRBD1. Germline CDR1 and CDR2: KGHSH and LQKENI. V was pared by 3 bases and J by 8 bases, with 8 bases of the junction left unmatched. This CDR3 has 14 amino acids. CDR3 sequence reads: CASSPSDRAYGYTF. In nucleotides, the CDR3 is TGTGCCAGCTCACCTTCGGACAGGGCCTACGGCTACACCTTC.

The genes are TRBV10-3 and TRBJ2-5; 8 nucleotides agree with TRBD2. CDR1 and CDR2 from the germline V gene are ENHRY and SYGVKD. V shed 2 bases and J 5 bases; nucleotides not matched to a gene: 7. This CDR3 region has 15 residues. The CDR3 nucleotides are TGTGCCATCAGTGAGGGGGGACTAGGGGGGGAGACCCAGTACTTC. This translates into CAISEGGLGGETQYF.

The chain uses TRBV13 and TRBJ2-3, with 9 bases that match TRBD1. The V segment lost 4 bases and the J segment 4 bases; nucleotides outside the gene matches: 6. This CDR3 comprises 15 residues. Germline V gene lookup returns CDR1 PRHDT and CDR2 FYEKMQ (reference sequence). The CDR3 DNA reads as TGTGCCAGCAGCTCGGGGACAGGGTCGGCAGATACGCAGTATTTT. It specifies CASSSGTGSADTQYF.

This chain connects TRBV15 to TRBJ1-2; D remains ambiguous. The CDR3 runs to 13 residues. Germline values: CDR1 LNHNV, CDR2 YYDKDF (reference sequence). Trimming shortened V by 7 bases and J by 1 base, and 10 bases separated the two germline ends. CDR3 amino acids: CATTKELNYGYTF. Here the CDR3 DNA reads TGTGCCACCACGAAGGAGCTTAACTATGGCTACACCTTC.

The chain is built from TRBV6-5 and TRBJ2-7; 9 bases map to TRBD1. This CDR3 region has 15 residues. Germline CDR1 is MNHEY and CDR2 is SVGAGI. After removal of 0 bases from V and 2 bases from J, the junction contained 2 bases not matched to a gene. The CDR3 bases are TGTGCCAGCAGTTACTCGGGACAGGGCACCTACGAGCAGTACTTC. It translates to CASSYSGQGTYEQYF.